This T cell receptor (beta chain) was captured by sequencing in a study of T and B cells in COVID-19 patients. Whole-study context: Most recovered patients had mild to moderate COVID-19 treated as outpatients.

BIOMED2 TRB-A/B primer pools were used in multiplex TRB PCR. TCRdb reanalysed the multiplex PCR reads using MiXCR and keeps one entry per CDR3 protein. There are 20,000 or so distinct CDR3 sequences in the sample; roughly 32% occur only once, and approximately 16% lies in the top ten. Whole-study results and caveats: Exclusive to the recovered cohort were approximately 2,300 TCR clusters, 30 to 40 of them with low generation probability.

CDR3 length: 14 amino acids. V was shortened by 2 bases and J by 1 base, with 6 bases between the two germline ends. The germline CDR1 and CDR2 sequences are SGHKS and YYEKEE (reference sequence). This clonotype has more than one count but fewer than ten. Its antigen remains unknown. Blood genomic DNA input for TRB amplification was about 240-550 ng. The source of this sequence is a human donor with active COVID-19. Input material: blood. The chain has TRBV5-5 and TRBJ2-2; D may be TRBD2 (6 bases). The CDR3 sequence is CASSFGGNTGELFF. The CDR3 DNA reads as TGTGCCAGCAGCTTCGGGGGGAACACCGGGGAGCTGTTTTTT.